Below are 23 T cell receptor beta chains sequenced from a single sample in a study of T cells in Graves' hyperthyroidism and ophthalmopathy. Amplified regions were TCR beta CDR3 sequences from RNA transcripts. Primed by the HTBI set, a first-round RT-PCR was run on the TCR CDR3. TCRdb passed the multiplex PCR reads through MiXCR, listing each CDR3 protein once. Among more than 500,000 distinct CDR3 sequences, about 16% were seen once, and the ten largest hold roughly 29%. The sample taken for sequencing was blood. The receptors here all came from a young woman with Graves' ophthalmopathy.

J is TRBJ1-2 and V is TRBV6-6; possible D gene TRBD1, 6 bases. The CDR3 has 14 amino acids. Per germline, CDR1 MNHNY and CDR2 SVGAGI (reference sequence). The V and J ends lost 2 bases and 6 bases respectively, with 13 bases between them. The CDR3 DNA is TGTGCCAGCAGTTACGGGACACCTAGGGATGGCTACACCTTC. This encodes CASSYGTPRDGYTF.

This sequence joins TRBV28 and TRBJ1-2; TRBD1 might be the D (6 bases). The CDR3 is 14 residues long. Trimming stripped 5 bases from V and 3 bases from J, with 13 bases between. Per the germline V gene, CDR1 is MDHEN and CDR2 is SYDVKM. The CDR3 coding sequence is TGTGCCAGCAGTGATAAACAGGGCGACTATGGCTACACCTTC. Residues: CASSDKQGDYGYTF.

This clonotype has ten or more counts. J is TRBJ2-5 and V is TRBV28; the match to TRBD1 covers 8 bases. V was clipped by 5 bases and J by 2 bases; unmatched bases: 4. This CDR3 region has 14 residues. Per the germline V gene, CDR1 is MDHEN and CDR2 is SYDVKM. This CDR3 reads CASSVRTGQETQYF. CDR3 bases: TGTGCCAGCAGTGTACGGACAGGGCAAGAGACCCAGTACTTC. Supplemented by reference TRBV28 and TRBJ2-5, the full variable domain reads DVKVTQSSRYLVKRTGEKVFLECVQDMDHENMFWYRQDPGLGLRLIYFSYDVKMKEKGDIPEGYSVSREKKERFSLILESASTNQTSMYLCASSVRTGQETQYFGPGTRLLVL.

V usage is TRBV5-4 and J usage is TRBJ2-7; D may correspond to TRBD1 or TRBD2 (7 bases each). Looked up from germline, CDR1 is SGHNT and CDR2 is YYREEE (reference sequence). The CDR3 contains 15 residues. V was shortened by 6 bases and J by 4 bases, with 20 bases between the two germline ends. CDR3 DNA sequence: TGTGCCAGCACCCAAGATGTCAGGGGGGGTTACGAGCAGTACTTC. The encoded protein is CASTQDVRGGYEQYF.

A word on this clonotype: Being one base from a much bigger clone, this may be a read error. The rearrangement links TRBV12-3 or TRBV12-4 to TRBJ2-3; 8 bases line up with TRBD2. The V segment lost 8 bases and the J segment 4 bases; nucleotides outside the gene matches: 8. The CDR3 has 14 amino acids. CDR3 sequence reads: CASALAGPADTQYF. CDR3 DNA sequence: TGTGCCAGCGCTTTAGCGGGACCGGCAGATACGCAGTATTTT.

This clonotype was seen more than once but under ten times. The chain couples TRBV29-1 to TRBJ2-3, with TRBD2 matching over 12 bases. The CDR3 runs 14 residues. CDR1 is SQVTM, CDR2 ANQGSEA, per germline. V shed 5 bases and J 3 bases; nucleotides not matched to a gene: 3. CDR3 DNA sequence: TGCAGCGTTCTAGCGGGAGGGGGAACAGATACGCAGTATTTT. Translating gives CSVLAGGGTDTQYF.

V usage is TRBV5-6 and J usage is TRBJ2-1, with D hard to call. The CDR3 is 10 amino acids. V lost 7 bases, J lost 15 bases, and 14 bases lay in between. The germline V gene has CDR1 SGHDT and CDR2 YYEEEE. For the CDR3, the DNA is TGTGCCAGCCTCCCGCCGAGTCGGTTCTTC. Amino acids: CASLPPSRFF.

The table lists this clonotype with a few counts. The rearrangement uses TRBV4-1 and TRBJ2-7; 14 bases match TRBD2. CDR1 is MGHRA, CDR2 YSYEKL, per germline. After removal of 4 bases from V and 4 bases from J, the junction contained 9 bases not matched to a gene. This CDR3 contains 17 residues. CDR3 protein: CASSPSSGLAGEYEQYF. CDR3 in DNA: TGCGCCAGCAGCCCCTCTTCGGGACTAGCGGGAGAGTACGAGCAGTACTTC.

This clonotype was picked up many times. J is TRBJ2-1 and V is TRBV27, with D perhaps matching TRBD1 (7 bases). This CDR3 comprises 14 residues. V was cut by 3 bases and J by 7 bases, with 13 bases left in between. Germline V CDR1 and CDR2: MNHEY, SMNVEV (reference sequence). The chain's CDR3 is CASSFGRGRNEQFF. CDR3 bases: TGTGCCAGCAGTTTTGGCAGGGGGAGGAATGAGCAGTTCTTC.

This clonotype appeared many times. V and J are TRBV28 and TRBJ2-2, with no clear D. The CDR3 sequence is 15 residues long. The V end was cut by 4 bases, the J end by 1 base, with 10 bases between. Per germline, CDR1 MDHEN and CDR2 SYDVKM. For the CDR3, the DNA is TGTGCCAGCAGTTCCTTATCGGGGAACACCGGGGAGCTGTTTTTT. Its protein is CASSSLSGNTGELFF. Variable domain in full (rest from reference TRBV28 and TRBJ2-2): DVKVTQSSRYLVKRTGEKVFLECVQDMDHENMFWYRQDPGLGLRLIYFSYDVKMKEKGDIPEGYSVSREKKERFSLILESASTNQTSMYLCASSSLSGNTGELFFGEGSRLTVL.

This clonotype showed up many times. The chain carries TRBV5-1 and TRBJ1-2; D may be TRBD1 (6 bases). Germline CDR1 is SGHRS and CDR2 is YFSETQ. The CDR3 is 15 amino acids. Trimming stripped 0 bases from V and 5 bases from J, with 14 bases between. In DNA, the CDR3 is TGCGCCAGCAGCTTGGCTGTCAGGCAGGGGTATGGCTACACCTTC. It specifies CASSLAVRQGYGYTF. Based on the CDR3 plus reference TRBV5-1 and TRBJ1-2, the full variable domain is KAGVTQTPRYLIKTRGQQVTLSCSPISGHRSVSWYQQTPGQGLQFLFEYFSETQRNKGNFPGRFSGRQFSNSRSEMNVSTLELGDSALYLCASSLAVRQGYGYTFGSGTRLTVV.

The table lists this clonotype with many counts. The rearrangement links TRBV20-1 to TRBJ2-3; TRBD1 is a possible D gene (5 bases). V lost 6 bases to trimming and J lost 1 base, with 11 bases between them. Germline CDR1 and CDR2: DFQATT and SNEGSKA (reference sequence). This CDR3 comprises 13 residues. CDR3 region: CSALDRRTDTQYF. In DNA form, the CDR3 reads TGCAGTGCCCTAGACAGACGCACAGATACGCAGTATTTT.

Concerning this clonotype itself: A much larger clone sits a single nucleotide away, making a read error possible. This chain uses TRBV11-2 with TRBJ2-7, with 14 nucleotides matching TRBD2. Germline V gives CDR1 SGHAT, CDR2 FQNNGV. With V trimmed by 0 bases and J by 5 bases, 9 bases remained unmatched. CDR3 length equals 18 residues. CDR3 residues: CASSLERLAGGPSDEQYF. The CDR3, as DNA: TGTGCCAGCAGCTTAGAGAGACTAGCGGGAGGGCCCTCGGACGAGCAGTACTTC.

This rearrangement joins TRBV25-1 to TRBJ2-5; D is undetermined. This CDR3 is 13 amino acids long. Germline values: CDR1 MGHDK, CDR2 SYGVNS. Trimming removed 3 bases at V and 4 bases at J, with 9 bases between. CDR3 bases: TGTGCCAGCAGTGAGGGCATATTAGAGACCCAGTACTTC. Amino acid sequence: CASSEGILETQYF.

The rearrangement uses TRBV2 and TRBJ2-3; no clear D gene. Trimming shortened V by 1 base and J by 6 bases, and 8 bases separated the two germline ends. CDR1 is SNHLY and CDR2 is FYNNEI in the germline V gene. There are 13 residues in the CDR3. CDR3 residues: CASSEGRRDTQYF. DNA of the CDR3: TGTGCCAGCAGTGAAGGCCGGCGGGATACGCAGTATTTT. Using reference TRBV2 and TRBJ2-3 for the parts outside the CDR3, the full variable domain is EPEVTQTPSHQVTQMGQEVILRCVPISNHLYFYWYRQILGQKVEFLVSFYNNEISEKSEIFDDQFSVERPDGSNFTLKIRSTKLEDSAMYFCASSEGRRDTQYFGPGTRLTVL.

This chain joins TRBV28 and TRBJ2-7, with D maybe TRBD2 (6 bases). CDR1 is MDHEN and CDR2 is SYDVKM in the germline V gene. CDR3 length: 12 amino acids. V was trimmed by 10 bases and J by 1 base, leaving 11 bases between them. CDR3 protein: CAILAGSYEQYF. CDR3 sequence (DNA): TGTGCCATCCTGGCGGGGTCCTACGAGCAGTACTTC.

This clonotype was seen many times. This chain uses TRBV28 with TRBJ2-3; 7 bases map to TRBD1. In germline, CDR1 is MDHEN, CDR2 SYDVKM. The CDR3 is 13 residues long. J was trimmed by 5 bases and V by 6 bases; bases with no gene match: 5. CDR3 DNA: TGTGCCAGCAGGGGACAGTTACTAGATACGCAGTATTTT. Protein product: CASRGQLLDTQYF.

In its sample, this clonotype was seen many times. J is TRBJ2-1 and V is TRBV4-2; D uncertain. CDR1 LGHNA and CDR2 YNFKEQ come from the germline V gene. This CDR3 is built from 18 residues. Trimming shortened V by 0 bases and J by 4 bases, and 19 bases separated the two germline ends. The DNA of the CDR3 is TGTGCCAGCAGCCAAGATCTTACGGCGTGGGGTTTTTACAATGAGCAGTTCTTC. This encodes CASSQDLTAWGFYNEQFF.

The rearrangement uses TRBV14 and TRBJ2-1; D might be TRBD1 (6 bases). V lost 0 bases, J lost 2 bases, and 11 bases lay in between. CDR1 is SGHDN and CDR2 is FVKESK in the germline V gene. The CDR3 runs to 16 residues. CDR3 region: CASSQDLWGPYNEQFF. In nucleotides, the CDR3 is TGTGCCAGCAGCCAAGATTTATGGGGGCCCTACAATGAGCAGTTCTTC.

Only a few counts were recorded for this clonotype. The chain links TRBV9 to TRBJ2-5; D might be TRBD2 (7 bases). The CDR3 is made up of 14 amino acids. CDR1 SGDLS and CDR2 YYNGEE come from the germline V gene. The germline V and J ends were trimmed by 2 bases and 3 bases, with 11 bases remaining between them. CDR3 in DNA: TGTGCCAGCAGCGTTGCGGGGGCAAAAGAGACCCAGTACTTC. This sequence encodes CASSVAGAKETQYF.

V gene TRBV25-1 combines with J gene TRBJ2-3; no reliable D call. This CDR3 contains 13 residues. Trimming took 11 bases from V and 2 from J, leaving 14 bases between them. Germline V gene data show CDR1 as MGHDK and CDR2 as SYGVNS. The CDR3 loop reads CAVELSDTDTQYF. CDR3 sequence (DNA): TGTGCCGTTGAACTTTCCGACACAGATACGCAGTATTTT.

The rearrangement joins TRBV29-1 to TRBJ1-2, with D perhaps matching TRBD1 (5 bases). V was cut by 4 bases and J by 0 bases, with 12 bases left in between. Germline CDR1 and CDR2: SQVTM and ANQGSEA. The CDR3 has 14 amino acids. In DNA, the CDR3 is TGCAGCGTTGCGGGGGAATGGGCTAACTATGGCTACACCTTC. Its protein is CSVAGEWANYGYTF.

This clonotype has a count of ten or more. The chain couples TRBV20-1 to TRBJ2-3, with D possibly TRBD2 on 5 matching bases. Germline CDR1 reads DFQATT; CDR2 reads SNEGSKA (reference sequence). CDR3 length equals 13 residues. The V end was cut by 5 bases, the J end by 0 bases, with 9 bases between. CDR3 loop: CSAPSSSTDTQYF. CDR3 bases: TGCAGTGCTCCGTCTAGCAGCACAGATACGCAGTATTTT.